This T cell receptor (beta chain) was retrieved from a study of blood T cell repertoires in COVID-19. The overall study: Researchers got acute and convalescent COVID-19 samples from the United States, Italy and Spain. T cells, B-cell-depleted T cells, or PBMCs provided the cDNA or gDNA that served as material.

The repertoire was sequenced with immunoSEQ multiplex PCR; TCRdb's copy has only in-frame clones and lacks some. Of hundreds of thousands of clones listed, 70% to 90% are singletons. The CDR3 covers 14 residues. The trim removed 4 bases at V and 2 bases at J, leaving 3 bases unmatched. CDR1 is GTSNPN and CDR2 is SVGIG in the germline V gene (reference sequence). The specimen was peripheral blood. This receptor was obtained from a man aged 35 to 55 with acute or convalescent COVID-19. The chain combines TRBV30 with TRBJ2-3; TRBD2 matches at 10 bases. In DNA, the CDR3 is TGTGCCTGGACTAGCGGGGGCCTCACAGATACGCAGTATTTT. This sequence encodes CAWTSGGLTDTQYF.